This TCR beta chain appears in the sequencing data of a study of tissue T cells after allogeneic stem cell transplantation. This CDR3 contains 11 residues. CDR1 and CDR2 from the germline V gene are NNHDY and SYVADS. Deletions cut 2 bases from V and 3 bases from J, with 1 base between. The table came from immunoSEQ multiplex PCR; TCRdb's copy has only in-frame clones and leaves some out. The sample includes roughly 50,000 clones, around 70% seen only once; the top ten take under 0.9%. Turning to this clone: Mouse names are used for the genes. The missing CDR3 end, 1 residue past where the read stops, is filled in from the germline J gene. Other DNA sequences in this specimen translate into the identical CDR3.

This chain joins TRBV13-3 and TRBJ2-5; D is unresolved. Specimen: sorted cells pooled from one or two spleens. This sequence originates from a pool of C57BL/6 mice in good health. The CDR3 loop is CASSEQDTQYF. The CDR3 DNA, read in part, is TGTGCCAGCAGTGAGCAAGACACCCAGTAC.